A single sample gave rise to the 21 T cell receptor beta chains below, sequenced in a study of shared clonotypes between healthy human individuals. This table comes from immunoSEQ multiplex PCR, and its TCRdb copy is limited to in-frame clones, with some not included. The sample has about a million clones; approximately 80% are singletons. The sample was memory CD4+ T cells from PBMCs. Noted subset: CD45RA-negative fraction. Every receptor here comes from a young man in good health. Some clones in this sample may be carry-over from other donors' samples.

V usage is TRBV5-1 and J usage is TRBJ2-2; D unclear. CDR3 length: 17 amino acids. V dropped 2 bases and J dropped 0 bases, with 14 bases sitting between them. Germline loops: CDR1 SGHRS, CDR2 YFSETQ. CDR3 bases: TGCGCCAGCAGCTTCCAGGACCTTGCCACGAACACCGGGGAGCTGTTTTTT. Protein product: CASSFQDLATNTGELFF.

This clone was observed many times. The J gene is TRBJ1-2, the V gene TRBV4-1, with 7 bases that match TRBD1. V shed 3 bases and J 5 bases; nucleotides not matched to a gene: 21. In germline, CDR1 is MGHRA, CDR2 YSYEKL. CDR3 length equals 19 residues. The CDR3 spells CASSHGARVDRATRYGYTF. In DNA form, the CDR3 reads TGCGCCAGCAGCCATGGGGCGAGGGTTGACAGGGCTACGAGGTATGGCTACACCTTC.

The V call is TRBV7-2, the J call TRBJ2-3; D gene uncertain. Germline CDR1 and CDR2: SGHTA and FQGNSA. The CDR3 has 14 residues. The V gene lost 0 bases and the J gene lost 4 bases, with 8 bases spanning the gap. The CDR3 reads CASSLAGSPDTQYF. DNA for the CDR3: TGTGCCAGCAGCTTAGCAGGGTCCCCAGATACGCAGTATTTT.

This clone was recorded at least ten times. The chain joins TRBV13 to TRBJ2-1, with TRBD1 as a possible D gene (6 bases). Germline assignment: CDR1 PRHDT and CDR2 FYEKMQ (reference sequence). This CDR3 spans 15 amino acids. Trimming cost V 1 base and J 2 bases, with 9 bases left between them. CDR3 DNA sequence: TGTGCCAGCAGCTTAGAACAGGGAACCTACAATGAGCAGTTCTTC. Encoded protein: CASSLEQGTYNEQFF.

The V call is TRBV19, the J call TRBJ1-3, with no clear D. The CDR3 is made up of 15 amino acids. Trimming removed 5 bases at V and 2 bases at J, with 13 bases between. Germline V gene sequence: CDR1 LNHDA, CDR2 SQIVND (reference sequence). The CDR3 region is CASSEDAGAGNTIYF. In DNA form, the CDR3 reads TGTGCCAGTAGTGAGGACGCCGGGGCTGGAAACACCATATATTTT.

This clone was observed a handful of times. J is TRBJ2-7 and V is TRBV11-2; perhaps TRBD2 as D (5 bases). Germline assignment: CDR1 SGHAT and CDR2 FQNNGV. The CDR3 contains 14 residues. V gave up 5 bases and J gave up 5 bases, with 16 bases separating them. CDR3 sequence (DNA): TGTGCCAGCAGCCCACGTGCTCCCGGGGACGAGCAGTACTTC. Protein product: CASSPRAPGDEQYF.

This clone was counted only a few times. The chain recombines TRBV16 with TRBJ1-2; D not resolved. The CDR3 extends over 15 amino acids. With 2 bases removed from V and 4 bases from J, the gap between germline ends came to 14 bases. The germline gives CDR1 KGHSY, CDR2 FQNENV. In DNA, the CDR3 is TGTGCCAGCAGCCAACAACCTGGAGAATCCTATGGCTACACCTTC. Translating gives CASSQQPGESYGYTF.

This clone was counted ten times or more. The V call is TRBV19, the J call TRBJ1-1; no definite D call. This CDR3 has 13 amino acids. CDR1 is LNHDA and CDR2 is SQIVND in the germline V gene (reference sequence). Between the trimmed V and J ends, which lost 5 bases and 1 base, there was a span of 8 bases. The CDR3 protein is CASSFSWNTEAFF. CDR3 in DNA: TGTGCCAGTAGTTTCTCCTGGAACACTGAAGCTTTCTTT.

The CDR3 DNA reads TGCAGCGTACACAAATCCGGGACAGATGGCTACACCTTC. Its translation is CSVHKSGTDGYTF. The chain employs TRBV29-1 and TRBJ1-2, with 7 bases identical to TRBD1. Germline CDR1 and CDR2: SQVTM and ANQGSEA. V was clipped by 6 bases and J by 6 bases; unmatched bases: 10. CDR3 size: 13 residues.

The chain couples TRBV10-3 to TRBJ2-6, with TRBD1 identical over 7 bases. CDR1 ENHRY and CDR2 SYGVKD come from the germline V gene. J was trimmed by 3 bases and V by 0 bases; bases with no gene match: 14. The length of the CDR3 is 20 residues. The DNA of the CDR3 is TGTGCCATCAGTGAGTCCGCTCGGACTTCACAGGGGAGTGGGGCCAACGTCCTGACTTTC. Protein sequence: CAISESARTSQGSGANVLTF.

J is TRBJ1-1 and V is TRBV5-4; D perhaps matches TRBD1 (6 bases). Germline V gene lookup returns CDR1 SGHNT and CDR2 YYREEE (reference sequence). The germline V and J ends were trimmed by 5 bases and 10 bases, with 15 bases remaining between them. The CDR3 consists of 12 residues. In nucleotides, the CDR3 is TGTGCCAGCAGGGTCGAGGGGGGCGCAGCTTTCTTT. Amino acid sequence: CASRVEGGAAFF.

In its sample, this clone was seen once. This sequence joins TRBV28 and TRBJ2-2, with TRBD1 identical over 10 bases. Germline-derived CDR1 and CDR2 are MDHEN and SYDVKM. Trimming took 2 bases from V and 4 from J; bases not matched to a gene: 4. The CDR3 runs to 16 residues. The CDR3 spells CASSLPGTGVTGELFF. The CDR3 DNA reads TGTGCCAGCAGTTTACCCGGGACAGGGGTCACCGGGGAGCTGTTTTTT.

The chain joins TRBV6-5 to TRBJ1-5; D gene uncertain. The V end lost 6 bases, the J end lost 0 bases, and 12 bases lay between the germline ends. Germline V gene lookup returns CDR1 MNHEY and CDR2 SVGAGI. CDR3 length equals 15 residues. The CDR3 spells CASRAGAYSNQPQHF. CDR3 coding DNA: TGTGCCAGCAGGGCTGGCGCCTATAGCAATCAGCCCCAGCATTTT.

This clone was picked up a small number of times. At the DNA level, this CDR3 is encoded by other sequences in the same sample as well. V and J are TRBV5-1 and TRBJ1-2; 7 bases fit TRBD1. V lost 4 bases to trimming and J lost 5 bases; unmatched junction nucleotides: 8. The germline V gene has CDR1 SGHRS and CDR2 YFSETQ. The CDR3 runs 14 residues. The CDR3 DNA follows: TGCGCCAGCAGCCCCAGGCAGGGGGGATATGGCTACACCTTC. It is translated as CASSPRQGGYGYTF.

This clone turned up a few times. This rearrangement joins TRBV7-6 to TRBJ1-2, with TRBD1 matching 12 bases. V lost 5 bases, J lost 8 bases, and 12 bases stayed unmatched. Germline assignment: CDR1 SGHVS and CDR2 FNYEAQ. The CDR3 length is 16 residues. CDR3 DNA sequence: TGTGCCAGCAGCCCCTTGGGACAGGGGGCAGGGATAGGCTACACCTTC. Amino acids: CASSPLGQGAGIGYTF.

The chain employs TRBV5-1 and TRBJ2-5; D is uncertain. CDR3 length: 11 amino acids. The V end was cut by 6 bases, the J end by 4 bases, with 7 bases between. CDR1 and CDR2 from the germline V gene are SGHRS and YFSETQ. In DNA, the CDR3 is TGCGCCAGCAAGTGGGGAGAGACCCAGTACTTC. Its protein product is CASKWGETQYF.

The chain combines TRBV7-3 with TRBJ2-5; 14 nucleotides line up with TRBD2. This CDR3 is built from 16 residues. Germline-derived CDR1 and CDR2 are SGHTA and FQGTGA. V trimming: 5 bases; J trimming: 4 bases; junction bases outside the gene matches: 6. CDR3 in DNA: TGTGCCAGCAGCCGAGACGGGACTAGCGGGAGAGAGACCCAGTACTTC. This gives the protein CASSRDGTSGRETQYF.

The CDR3 DNA reads TGTGCCAGCAGTGCCTTTCCCCGGACTAGCGGGAGAGTTGAGCAGTTCTTC. Translating gives CASSAFPRTSGRVEQFF. J is TRBJ2-1 and V is TRBV28; 13 nucleotides line up with TRBD2. Looked up from germline, CDR1 is MDHEN and CDR2 is SYDVKM. CDR3 length: 17 amino acids. V gave up 5 bases and J gave up 9 bases; unmatched junction bases: 13.

This clone was counted ten times or more. The CDR3 here is CASSDYRDGGYTF. The CDR3 DNA sequence: TGTGCCAGCAGTGACTACAGGGATGGTGGCTACACCTTC. V and J are TRBV6-5 and TRBJ1-2; D possibly corresponds to TRBD1 (6 bases). Per the germline V gene, CDR1 is MNHEY and CDR2 is SVGAGI. V dropped 5 bases and J dropped 7 bases, with 14 bases sitting between them. CDR3 length: 13 residues.

The chain recombines TRBV19 with TRBJ1-2; D uncertain. Looked up from germline, CDR1 is LNHDA and CDR2 is SQIVND (reference sequence). Trimming stripped 4 bases from V and 1 base from J, with 13 bases between. The CDR3 totals 15 residues. CDR3 sequence: CASSSAGRYNYGYTF. Here the CDR3 DNA reads TGTGCCAGTAGTAGCGCAGGACGTTATAACTATGGCTACACCTTC.

The gene calls are TRBV7-9 and TRBJ2-4, with 11 bases lining up with TRBD1. The J segment lost 5 bases and the V segment lost 2 bases, leaving 2 bases of the junction unmatched. The CDR3 has 15 residues. Germline V CDR1 and CDR2: SEHNR, FQNEAQ (reference sequence). For the CDR3, the DNA is TGTGCCAGCAGCTTAACGGGACAGGGGGAAAACATTCAGTACTTC. It is translated as CASSLTGQGENIQYF.